This T cell receptor beta chain was profiled in a study of cytomegalovirus exposure and HLA in healthy donors. Researchers ran the PCR with 60 Vbeta and 13 Jbeta primers. Only in-frame clones appear in the TCRdb table, and some are missing; sequencing was by immunoSEQ multiplex PCR. The sample data list about 92,000 clones. In germline, CDR1 is MNHEY, CDR2 SMNVEV (reference sequence). This CDR3 contains 15 residues. V gave up 4 bases and J gave up 0 bases, with 10 bases separating them. The sequence was collected from a man aged 50-60 years in good health and CMV-seropositive. Sequenced: PBMCs. This chain connects TRBV27 to TRBJ2-1, with a possible D match to TRBD2 (5 bases). The CDR3 is CASSSLTSSYNEQFF. The CDR3 nucleotides read TGTGCCAGCAGTTCACTTACTAGCTCCTACAATGAGCAGTTCTTC.